The source of this TCR beta chain is a study of cytomegalovirus exposure and HLA in healthy donors. Both 60 Vbeta primers and 13 Jbeta primers went into the PCR. TCRdb keeps only in-frame clones here, not all; method: immunoSEQ multiplex PCR. Of some 98,000 clones in the sample, roughly 10% were seen once. Each donor's status was that of a healthy bone marrow donor. In germline, CDR1 is ENHRY, CDR2 SYGVKD. This CDR3 is 14 amino acids long. V was trimmed by 8 bases and J by 3 bases, leaving 16 bases between them. The rearrangement joins TRBV10-3 to TRBJ2-5, with D perhaps matching TRBD2 (6 bases). The sequencing sample was made of PBMCs. The TCR was taken from a man aged 50-60 years in good health and CMV-seropositive. CDR3 coding DNA: TGTGCCATCGGGGCGGGGAAAGGGAAAGAGACCCAGTACTTC. Amino acid sequence: CAIGAGKGKETQYF.